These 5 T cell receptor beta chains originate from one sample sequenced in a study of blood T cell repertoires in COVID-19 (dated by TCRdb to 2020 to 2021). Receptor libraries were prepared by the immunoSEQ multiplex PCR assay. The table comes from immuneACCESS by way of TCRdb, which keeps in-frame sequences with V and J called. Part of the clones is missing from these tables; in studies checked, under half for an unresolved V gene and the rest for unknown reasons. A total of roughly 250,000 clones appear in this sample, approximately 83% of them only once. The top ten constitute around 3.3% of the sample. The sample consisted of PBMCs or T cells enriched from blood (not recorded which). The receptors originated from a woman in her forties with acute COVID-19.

The CDR3 bases are TGCGCCAGCAGCCCCCGGTTGGACACTGAAGCTTTCTTT. Translating it yields CASSPRLDTEAFF. The J gene is TRBJ1-1, the V gene TRBV5-1; no reliable D call. Germline V CDR1 and CDR2: SGHRS, YFSETQ. V was clipped by 4 bases and J by 3 bases, with 10 bases between them. The CDR3 sequence is 13 residues long.

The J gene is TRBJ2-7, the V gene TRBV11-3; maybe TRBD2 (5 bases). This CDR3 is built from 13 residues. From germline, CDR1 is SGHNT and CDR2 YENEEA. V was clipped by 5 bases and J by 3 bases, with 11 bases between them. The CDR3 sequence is CASSIGVNYEQYF. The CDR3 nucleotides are TGTGCCAGCAGCATCGGGGTTAACTACGAGCAGTACTTC.

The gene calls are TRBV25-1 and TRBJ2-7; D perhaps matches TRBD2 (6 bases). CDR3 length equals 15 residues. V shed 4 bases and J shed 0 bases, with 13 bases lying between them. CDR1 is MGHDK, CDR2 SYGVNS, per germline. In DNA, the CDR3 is TGTGCCAGCAGTGGGGTTACCGGGAGCTCCTACGAGCAGTACTTC. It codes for CASSGVTGSSYEQYF.

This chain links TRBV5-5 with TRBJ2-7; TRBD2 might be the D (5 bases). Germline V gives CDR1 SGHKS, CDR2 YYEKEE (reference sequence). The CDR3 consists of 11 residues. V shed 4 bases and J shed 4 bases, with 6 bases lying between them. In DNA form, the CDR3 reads TGTGCCAGCAGCCGGGATTACGAGCAGTACTTC. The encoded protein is CASSRDYEQYF.

CDR3 sequence reads: CASSQTGGNQPQHF. As DNA, the CDR3 is TGTGCCAGCAGCCAGACGGGGGGCAATCAGCCCCAGCATTTT. The chain employs TRBV7-9 and TRBJ1-5; weak D call: TRBD1 (5 bases). Trimming pared 5 bases from V and 2 bases from J, leaving 10 bases between. The V gene's germline CDR1 is SEHNR and CDR2 FQNEAQ (reference sequence). The CDR3 is made up of 14 amino acids.